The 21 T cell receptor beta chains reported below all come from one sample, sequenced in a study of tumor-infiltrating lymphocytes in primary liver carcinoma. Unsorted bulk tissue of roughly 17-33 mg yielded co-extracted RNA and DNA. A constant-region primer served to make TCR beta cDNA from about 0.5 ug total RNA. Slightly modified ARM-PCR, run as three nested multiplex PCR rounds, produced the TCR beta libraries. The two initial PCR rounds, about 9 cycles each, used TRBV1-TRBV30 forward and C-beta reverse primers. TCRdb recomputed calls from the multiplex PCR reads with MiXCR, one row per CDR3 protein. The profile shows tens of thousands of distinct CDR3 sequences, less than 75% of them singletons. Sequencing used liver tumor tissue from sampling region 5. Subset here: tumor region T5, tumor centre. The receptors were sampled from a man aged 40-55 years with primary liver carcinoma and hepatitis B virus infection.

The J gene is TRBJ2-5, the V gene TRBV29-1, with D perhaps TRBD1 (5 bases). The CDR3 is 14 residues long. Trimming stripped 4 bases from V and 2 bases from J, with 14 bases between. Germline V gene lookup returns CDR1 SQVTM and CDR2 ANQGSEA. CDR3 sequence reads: CSVVWAGRQETQYF. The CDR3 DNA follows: TGCAGCGTTGTCTGGGCAGGGCGGCAAGAGACCCAGTACTTC.

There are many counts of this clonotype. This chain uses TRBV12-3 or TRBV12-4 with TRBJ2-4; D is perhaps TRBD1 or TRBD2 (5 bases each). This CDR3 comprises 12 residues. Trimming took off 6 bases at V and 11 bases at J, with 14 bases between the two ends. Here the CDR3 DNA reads TGTGCCAGCAGATATGACCGGGACCTTCAGTACTTC. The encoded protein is CASRYDRDLQYF.

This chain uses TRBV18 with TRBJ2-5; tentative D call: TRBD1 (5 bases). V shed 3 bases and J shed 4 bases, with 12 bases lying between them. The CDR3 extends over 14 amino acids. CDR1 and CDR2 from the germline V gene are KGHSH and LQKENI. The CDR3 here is CASSPLDNPETQYF. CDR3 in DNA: TGTGCCAGCTCACCTCTGGACAACCCAGAGACCCAGTACTTC.

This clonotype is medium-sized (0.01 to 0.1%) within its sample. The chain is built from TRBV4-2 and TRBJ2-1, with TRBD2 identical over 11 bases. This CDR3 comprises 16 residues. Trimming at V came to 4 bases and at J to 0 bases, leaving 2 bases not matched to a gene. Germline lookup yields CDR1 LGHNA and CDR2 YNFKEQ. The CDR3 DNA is TGTGCCAGCAGCCCGACTAGCGGGATCTCCTACAATGAGCAGTTCTTC. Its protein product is CASSPTSGISYNEQFF.

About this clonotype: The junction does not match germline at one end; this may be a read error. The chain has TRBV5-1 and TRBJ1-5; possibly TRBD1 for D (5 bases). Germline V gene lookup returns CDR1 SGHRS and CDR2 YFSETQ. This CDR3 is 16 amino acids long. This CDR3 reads CASSPGGGLGAQPQRF. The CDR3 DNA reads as TGCGCCAGCAGCCCCGGGGGAGGTCTCGGAGCACAGCCCCAGCGTTTT.

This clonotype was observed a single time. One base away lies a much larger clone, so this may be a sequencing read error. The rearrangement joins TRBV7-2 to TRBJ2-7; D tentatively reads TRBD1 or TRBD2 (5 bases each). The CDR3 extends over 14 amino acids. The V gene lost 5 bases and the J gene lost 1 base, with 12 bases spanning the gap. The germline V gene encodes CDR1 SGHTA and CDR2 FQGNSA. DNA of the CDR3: TGTGCCAGCAGCCCCCGGGACCGGTCCTACGAGCAGTACTTC. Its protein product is CASSPRDRSYEQYF. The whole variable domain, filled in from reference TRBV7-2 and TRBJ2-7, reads GAGVSQSPSNKVTEKGKDVELRCDPISGHTALYWYRQSLGQGLEFLIYFQGNSAPDKSGLPSDRFSAERTGGSVSTLTIQRTQQEDSAVYLCASSPRDRSYEQYFGPGTRLTVT.

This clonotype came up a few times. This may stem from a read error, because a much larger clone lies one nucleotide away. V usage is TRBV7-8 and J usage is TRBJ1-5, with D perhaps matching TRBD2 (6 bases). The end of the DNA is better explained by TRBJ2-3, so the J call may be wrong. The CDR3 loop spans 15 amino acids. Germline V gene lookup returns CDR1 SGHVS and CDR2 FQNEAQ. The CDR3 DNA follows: TGTGCCAGCAGCTCCCGGGAGCGTAGCAATCAGCCCCAGTATTTT. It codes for CASSSRERSNQPQYF.

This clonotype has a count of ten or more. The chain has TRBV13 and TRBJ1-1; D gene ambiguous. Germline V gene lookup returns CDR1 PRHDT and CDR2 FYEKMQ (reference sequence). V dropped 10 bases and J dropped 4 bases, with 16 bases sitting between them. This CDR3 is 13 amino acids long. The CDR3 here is CATAGRPSTEAFF. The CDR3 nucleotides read TGTGCCACAGCAGGACGACCGAGCACTGAAGCTTTCTTT.

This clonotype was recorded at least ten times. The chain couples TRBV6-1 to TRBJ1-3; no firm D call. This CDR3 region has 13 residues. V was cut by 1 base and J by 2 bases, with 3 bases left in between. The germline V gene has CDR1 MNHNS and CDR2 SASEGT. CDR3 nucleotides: TGTGCCAGCAGTGAAGACCCTGGAAACACCATATATTTT. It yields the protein CASSEDPGNTIYF.

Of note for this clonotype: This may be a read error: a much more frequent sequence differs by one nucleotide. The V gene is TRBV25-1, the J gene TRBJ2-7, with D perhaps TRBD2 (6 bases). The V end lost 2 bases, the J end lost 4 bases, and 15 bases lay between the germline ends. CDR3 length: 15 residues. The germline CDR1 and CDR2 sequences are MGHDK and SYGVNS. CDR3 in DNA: TGTGCCAGCAGTGAAAGGATAGCGGAGGGTTACGAGCAGTACTTC. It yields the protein CASSERIAEGYEQYF.

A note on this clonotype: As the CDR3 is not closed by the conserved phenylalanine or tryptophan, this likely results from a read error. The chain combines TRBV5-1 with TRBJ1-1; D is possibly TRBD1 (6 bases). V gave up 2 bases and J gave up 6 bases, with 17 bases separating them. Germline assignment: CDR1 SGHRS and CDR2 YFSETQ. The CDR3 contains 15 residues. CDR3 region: CASSLEGEKGAEAFS. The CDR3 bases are TGCGCCAGCAGCTTAGAGGGGGAGAAGGGCGCTGAAGCTTTCTCT.

CDR3 in DNA: TGCAGCGTGACCTGGGGGTTTAGCAATCAGCCCCAGCATTTT. The encoded protein is CSVTWGFSNQPQHF. J is TRBJ1-5 and V is TRBV29-1; maybe TRBD1 (5 bases). The CDR3 consists of 14 residues. Trimming cost V 6 bases and J 0 bases, with 12 bases left between them. In germline, CDR1 is SQVTM, CDR2 ANQGSEA. Full variable domain (outside the CDR3, taken from reference TRBV29-1 and TRBJ1-5): SAVISQKPSRDICQRGTSLTIQCQVDSQVTMMFWYRQQPGQSLTLIATANQGSEATYESGFVIDKFPISRPNLTFSTLTVSNMSPEDSSIYLCSVTWGFSNQPQHFGDGTRLSIL.

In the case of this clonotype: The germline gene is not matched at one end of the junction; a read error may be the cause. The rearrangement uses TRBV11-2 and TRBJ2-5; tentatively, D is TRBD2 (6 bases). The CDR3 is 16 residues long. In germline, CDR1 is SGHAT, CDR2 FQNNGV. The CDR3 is CAGRSRDSAHQEAQYF. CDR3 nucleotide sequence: TGTGCCGGTAGATCTCGGGACTCGGCCCACCAAGAGGCCCAGTACTTC.

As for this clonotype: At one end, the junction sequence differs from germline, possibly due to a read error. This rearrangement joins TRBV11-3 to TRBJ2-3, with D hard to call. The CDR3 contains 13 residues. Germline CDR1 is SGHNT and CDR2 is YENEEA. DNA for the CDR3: TGCGCCAGCAGCTTAGATCGGATGGATGCGCAGTATTTT. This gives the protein CASSLDRMDAQYF.

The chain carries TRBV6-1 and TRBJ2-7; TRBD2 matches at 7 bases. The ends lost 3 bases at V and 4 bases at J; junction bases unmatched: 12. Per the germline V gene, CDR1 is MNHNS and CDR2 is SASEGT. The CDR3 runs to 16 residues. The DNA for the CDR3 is TGTGCCAGCAGTGAGTATTCGTCTAACGGGAGGTACGAGCAGTACTTC. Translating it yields CASSEYSSNGRYEQYF.

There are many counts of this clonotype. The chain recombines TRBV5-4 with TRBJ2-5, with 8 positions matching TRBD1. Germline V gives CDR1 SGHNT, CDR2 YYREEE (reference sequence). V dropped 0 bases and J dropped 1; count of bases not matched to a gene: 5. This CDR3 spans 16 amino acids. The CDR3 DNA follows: TGTGCCAGCAGCTTGGGTCAGGGGGCGAGCCAAGAGACCCAGTACTTC. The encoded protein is CASSLGQGASQETQYF. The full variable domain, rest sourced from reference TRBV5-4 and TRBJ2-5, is ETGVTQSPTHLIKTRGQQVTLRCSSQSGHNTVSWYQQALGQGPQFIFQYYREEENGRGNFPPRFSGLQFPNYSSELNVNALELDDSALYLCASSLGQGASQETQYFGPGTRLLVL.

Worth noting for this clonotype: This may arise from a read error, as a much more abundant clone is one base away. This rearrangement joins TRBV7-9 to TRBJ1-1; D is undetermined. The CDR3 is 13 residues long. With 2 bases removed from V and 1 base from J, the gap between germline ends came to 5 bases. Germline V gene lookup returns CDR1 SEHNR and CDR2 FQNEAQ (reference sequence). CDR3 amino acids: CASSLMANTEAFF. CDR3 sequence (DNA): TGTGCCAGCAGCTTAATGGCGAACACTGAAGCTTTCTTT. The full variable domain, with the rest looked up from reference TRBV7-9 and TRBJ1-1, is DTGVSQNPRHKITKRGQNVTFRCDPISEHNRLYWYRQTLGQGPEFLTYFQNEAQLEKSRLLSDRFSAERPKGSFSTLEIQRTEQGDSAMYLCASSLMANTEAFFGQGTRLTVV.

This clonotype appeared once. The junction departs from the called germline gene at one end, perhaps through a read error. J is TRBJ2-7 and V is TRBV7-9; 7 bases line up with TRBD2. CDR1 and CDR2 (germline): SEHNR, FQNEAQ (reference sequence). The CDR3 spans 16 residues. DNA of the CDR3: TGTGCCAGCAGCTTAGGGCTAGCGGCCTCCAACTACGAGCGGTACTTC. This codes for CASSLGLAASNYERYF.

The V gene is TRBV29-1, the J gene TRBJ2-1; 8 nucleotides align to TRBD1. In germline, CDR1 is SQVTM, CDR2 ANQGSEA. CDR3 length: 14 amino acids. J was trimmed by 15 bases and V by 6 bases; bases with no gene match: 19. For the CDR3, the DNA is TGCAGCGTGAGGGGACAGGTCCTTTACAATGGGCGGTTCTTC. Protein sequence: CSVRGQVLYNGRFF.

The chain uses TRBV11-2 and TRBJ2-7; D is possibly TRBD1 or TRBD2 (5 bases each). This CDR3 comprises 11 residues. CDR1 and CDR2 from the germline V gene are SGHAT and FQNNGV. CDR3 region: CSSRAGYEQYF. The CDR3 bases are TGTAGCAGCAGGGCGGGCTACGAGCAGTACTTC.

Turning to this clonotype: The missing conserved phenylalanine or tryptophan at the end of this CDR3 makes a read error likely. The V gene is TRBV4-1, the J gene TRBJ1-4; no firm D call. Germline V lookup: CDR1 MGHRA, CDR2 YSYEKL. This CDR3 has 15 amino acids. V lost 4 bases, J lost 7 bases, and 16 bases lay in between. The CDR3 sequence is CASSPVDPPREKLFY. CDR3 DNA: TGCGCCAGCAGCCCGGTGGACCCTCCGCGTGAAAAACTGTTTTAT.